This TCR beta chain was recorded in a study of T cell responses to AZD1222 COVID-19 vaccine. About the study: Analyses pooled second doses at about 4 or about 12 weeks. Study-wide results and caveats: At baseline, just a handful of AZD1222 recipients tested seropositive. Females made up more of the donors, who were largely white British, and clonal diversity may have come out too low. Vaccine-associated CD4 TCRs spanned spike, dominant at 160-218 and 743-854.

V dropped 4 bases and J dropped 4; count of bases not matched to a gene: 7. CDR1 and CDR2 from the germline V gene are SGDLS and YYNGEE. The CDR3 covers 16 residues. TCRdb's table, derived via immunoSEQ multiplex PCR, lists solely in-frame clones and lacks some. This repertoire shows around 60,000 clones, about 90% found once; its top ten account for just under 5%. This clone was seen just once. Its target is unknown. The receptor was derived from an adult in good health. Source: peripheral blood, taken on day 0 of AZD1222 vaccination. This chain links TRBV9 with TRBJ2-2, with TRBD2 matching 10 bases. The CDR3 bases are TGTGCCAGCAGCCCAAGAACTAGCGGGGTCACCGGGGAGCTGTTTTTT. Translating gives CASSPRTSGVTGELFF.